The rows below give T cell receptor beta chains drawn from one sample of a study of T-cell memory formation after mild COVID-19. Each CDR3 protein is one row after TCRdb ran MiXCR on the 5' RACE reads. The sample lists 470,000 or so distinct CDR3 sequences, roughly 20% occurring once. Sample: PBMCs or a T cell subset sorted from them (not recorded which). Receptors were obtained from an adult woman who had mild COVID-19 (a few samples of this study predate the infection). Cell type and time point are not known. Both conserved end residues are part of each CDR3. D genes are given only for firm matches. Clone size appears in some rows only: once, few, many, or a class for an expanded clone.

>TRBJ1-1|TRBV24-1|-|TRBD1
TGTGCCACCAGTGATTTGGGGTACCGGGACAGGGGAAGGGTCACTGAAGCTTTCTTT
CATSDLGYRDRGRVTEAFF
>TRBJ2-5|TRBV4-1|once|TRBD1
TGCGCCAGCAGCCGGACAGGGGGCGCGGGGGAGACCCAGTACTTC
CASSRTGGAGETQYF
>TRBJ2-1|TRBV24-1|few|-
TGTGCCACCAGTGATTTGGCGGGGCGAGGGCGCAATGAGCAGTTCTTC
CATSDLAGRGRNEQFF
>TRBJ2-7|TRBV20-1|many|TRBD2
TGCAGTGCCACAGGGACTAGCGGGAGGGCATCCTACGAGCAGTACTTC
CSATGTSGRASYEQYF
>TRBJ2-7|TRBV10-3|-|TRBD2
TGTGCCATCAGCCCTAGCGGGAGCTCCTACGAGCAGTACTTC
CAISPSGSSYEQYF
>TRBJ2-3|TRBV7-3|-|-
TGTGCCAGCAGCTTAATGGGGTTAGCAGTAGATACGCAGTATTTT
CASSLMGLAVDTQYF
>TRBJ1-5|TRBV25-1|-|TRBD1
TGTGCCAGCAGTGGCCACAAGACAGGGTTGGGTCAGCCCCAGCATTTT
CASSGHKTGLGQPQHF
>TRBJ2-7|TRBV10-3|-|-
TGTGCCATCAGTGCAACAGAATCCTACGAGCAGTACTTC
CAISATESYEQYF
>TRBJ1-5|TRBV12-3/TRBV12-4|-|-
TGTGCCAGCAGTTTGAGTTCGGGGATCAATCAGACCCAGCATTTT
CASSLSSGINQTQHF
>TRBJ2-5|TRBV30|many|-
TGTGCCTGGAGTAAAGGGGCAGAGACCCAGTACTTC
CAWSKGAETQYF
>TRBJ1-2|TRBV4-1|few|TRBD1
TGCGCCAGCAGCCAAGAAGGCCAGGGGACAGGTGGCTACACCTTC
CASSQEGQGTGGYTF
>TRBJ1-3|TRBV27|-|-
TGTGCCAGCAGTTTAAGAGGCAATGGAAACACCATATATTTT
CASSLRGNGNTIYF
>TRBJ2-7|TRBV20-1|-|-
TGCAGTGCTAGTGTAGGCCTAGCGTTCTACGAGCAGTACTTC
CSASVGLAFYEQYF
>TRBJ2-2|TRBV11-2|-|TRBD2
TGTGCCAGCAGACATCCTAGCGGGAACACCGGGGAGCTGTTTTTT
CASRHPSGNTGELFF
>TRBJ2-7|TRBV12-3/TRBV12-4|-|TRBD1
TGTGCCAGCAGTTTTGGACAGGCCTACTACGAGCAGTACTTC
CASSFGQAYYEQYF
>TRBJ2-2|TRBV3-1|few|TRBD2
TGTGCCAGCAGCCAAGGAAGCGGGGGGGCAAGGAGCACCGGGGAGCTGTTTTTT
CASSQGSGGARSTGELFF
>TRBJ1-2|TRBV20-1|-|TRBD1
TGCAGTGCTAGAGGAGCGGTTCGACAGGGACCAGGGGATGGCTACACCTTC
CSARGAVRQGPGDGYTF
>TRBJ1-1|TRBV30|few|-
TGTGCCTGGAGTGGACAGGCAGAAGCTTTCTTT
CAWSGQAEAFF
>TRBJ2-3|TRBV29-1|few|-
TGCAGCGCTACTAGCCCTAGCACAGATACGCAGTATTTT
CSATSPSTDTQYF
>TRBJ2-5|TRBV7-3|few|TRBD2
TGTGCCAGCAGCCCGGGGGGGAAACAAGAGACCCAGTACTTC
CASSPGGKQETQYF
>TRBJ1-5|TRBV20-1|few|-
TGCAGTGCCGGCCATCCCGGGGGTCTTTACCCCCAGCATTTT
CSAGHPGGLYPQHF
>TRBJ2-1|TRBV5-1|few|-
TGCGCCAGCAGCCCCTCAGAGACAGGTCATGAGCAGTTCTTC
CASSPSETGHEQFF
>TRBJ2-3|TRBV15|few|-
TGTGCCACCAGCAGAGATCCCCTAGCTGTAGATACGCAGTATTTT
CATSRDPLAVDTQYF
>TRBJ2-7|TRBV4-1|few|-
TGCGCCAGCAGCCCAGGATTAGCAACCGTCGGGGAGCAGTACTTC
CASSPGLATVGEQYF
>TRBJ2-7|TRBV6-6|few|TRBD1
TGTGCCAGCAGTCCTCCGGGACAGGGGCGGTACGAGCAGTACTTC
CASSPPGQGRYEQYF
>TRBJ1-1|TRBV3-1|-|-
TGTGCCAGCAGCCAAGATGTGGGGGCGTCTGAAGCTTTCTTT
CASSQDVGASEAFF
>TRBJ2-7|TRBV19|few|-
TGTGCCAGTAGTATCCCGGGAGCCGGTTCCTACGAGCAGTACTTC
CASSIPGAGSYEQYF
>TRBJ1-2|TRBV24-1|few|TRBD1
TGTGCCACCAGTGAATCGGACAGGGGGCCGGTTTCCTTC
CATSESDRGPVSF
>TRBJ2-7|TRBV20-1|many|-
TGCAGTGCCCCCCGGGATCCATTAGAAGAGCAGTACTTC
CSAPRDPLEEQYF
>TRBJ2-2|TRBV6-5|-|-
TGTGCCAGCAGTTTATTTTCGGGCCCCGGGGAGCTGTTTTTT
CASSLFSGPGELFF
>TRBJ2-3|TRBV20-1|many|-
TGCAGTGCAGGGGGTTCCGATACGCAGTATTTT
CSAGGSDTQYF
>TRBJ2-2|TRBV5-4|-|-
TGTGCCAGCAGCCTCCAAGGGGGGCTTAACACCGGGGAGCTGTTTTTT
CASSLQGGLNTGELFF
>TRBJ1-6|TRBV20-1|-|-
TGCAGTGCACAGACGGGGGTGGATTCACCCCTCCACTTT
CSAQTGVDSPLHF
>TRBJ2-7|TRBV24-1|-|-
TGTGCCACCAGTGTGCGGGCAGGCTCTTCCTACGAGCAGTACTTC
CATSVRAGSSYEQYF
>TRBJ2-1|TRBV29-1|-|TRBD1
TGCAGCGGGAGGGCAGGGGGCTTATACAATGAGCAGTTCTTC
CSGRAGGLYNEQFF
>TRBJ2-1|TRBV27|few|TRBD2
TGTGCCAGCAGTTTGCCTAGCGGGAAAGAGAGCTCCTACAATGAGCAGTTCTTC
CASSLPSGKESSYNEQFF
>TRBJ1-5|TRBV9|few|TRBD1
TGTGCCAGCAGCGTAGGGTCGGGGACAGGGGGTCAGCCCCAGCATTTT
CASSVGSGTGGQPQHF
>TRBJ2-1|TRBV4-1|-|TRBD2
TGCGCCAGCAGCCAAATTGTGGCTAGCGGGCGTCAGGAGCAGTTCTTC
CASSQIVASGRQEQFF
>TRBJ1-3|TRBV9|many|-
TGTGCCAGCAGCCCACGAACCGGGACGACGGCCTCTGGAAACACCATATATTTT
CASSPRTGTTASGNTIYF
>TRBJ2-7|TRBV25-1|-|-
TGTGCCAGCAGTGAATCCACGGGAAACTACGAGCAGTACTTC
CASSESTGNYEQYF
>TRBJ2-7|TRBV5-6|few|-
TGTGCCAGCAGCCAGAGCACGGGACTCTACGAGCAGTACTTC
CASSQSTGLYEQYF
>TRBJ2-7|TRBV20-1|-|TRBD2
TGCAGTGCTAGAGGGGCGACTAGCGGGAGCTACGAGCAGTACTTC
CSARGATSGSYEQYF
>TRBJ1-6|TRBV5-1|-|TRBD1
TGCGCCAGCAGCCCTCTCCCGGGACAGGGAGCGGGTTCACCCCTCCACTTT
CASSPLPGQGAGSPLHF
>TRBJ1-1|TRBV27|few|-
TGTGCCAGCAGTCCCGCGGGACCCAGAGGCACTGAAGCTTTCTTT
CASSPAGPRGTEAFF
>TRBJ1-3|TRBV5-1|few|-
TGCGCCAGCAGCCAAGGGACAACCTCTGGAAACACCATATATTTT
CASSQGTTSGNTIYF
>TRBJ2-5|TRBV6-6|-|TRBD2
TGTGCCAGCAGGACCCGAGGTAGAGCGGGAATAAGACAAGAGACCCAGTACTTC
CASRTRGRAGIRQETQYF
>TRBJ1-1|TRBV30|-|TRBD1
TGTGCCTGGAGCCAGGGGACAGCTCGCACTGAAGCTTTCTTT
CAWSQGTARTEAFF
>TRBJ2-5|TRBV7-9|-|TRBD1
TGTGCCAGCAGTCTTATGAGGACAGGGGGGGAGACCCAGTACTTC
CASSLMRTGGETQYF
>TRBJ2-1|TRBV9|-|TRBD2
TGTGCCAGCAGCGTGACTAGCGGGAGGGCCTACAATGAGCAGTTCTTC
CASSVTSGRAYNEQFF
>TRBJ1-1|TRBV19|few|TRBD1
TGTGCCAGTAGTGCCGGGACAGGGGGTACTGAAGCTTTCTTT
CASSAGTGGTEAFF
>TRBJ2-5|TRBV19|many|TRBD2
TGTGCCAGTAGCCCGAGCGGGGTGGAGACCCAGTACTTC
CASSPSGVETQYF
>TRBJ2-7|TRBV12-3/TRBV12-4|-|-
TGTGCCAGCAGTTTGGGGGCACAGGGAGGAGGGTACGAGCAGTACTTC
CASSLGAQGGGYEQYF
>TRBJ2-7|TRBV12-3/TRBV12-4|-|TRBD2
TGTGCCAGCAGCTCTTTTAGCCGGGGGACTAGACGACTTTCCTACGAGCAGTACTTC
CASSSFSRGTRRLSYEQYF
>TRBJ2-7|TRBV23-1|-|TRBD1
TGCGCCAATCCTTTTGGACAGGCTAGACCCTCCTACGAGCAGTACTTC
CANPFGQARPSYEQYF
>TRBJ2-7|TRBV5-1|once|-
TGCGCCAGCAGCTCTGAATCTGGGGTGGCCTACGAGCAGTACTTC
CASSSESGVAYEQYF
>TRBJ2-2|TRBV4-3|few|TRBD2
TGCGCCAGCAGCCTTATAGCGGGAGCGTCTACCGGGGAGCTGTTTTTT
CASSLIAGASTGELFF
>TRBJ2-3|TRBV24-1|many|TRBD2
TGTGCCACCAGTGATTCCGGGACTAGCGGCCCTAGCACAGATACGCAGTATTTT
CATSDSGTSGPSTDTQYF
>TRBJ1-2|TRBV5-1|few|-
TGCGCCAGCAGCTTGGACGGCAGGGGACGAGATGGCTACACCTTC
CASSLDGRGRDGYTF
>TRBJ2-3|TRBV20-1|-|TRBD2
TGCAGTGCTAGAGATCCGCAGCGGGGGAGGGGGGATACGCAGTATTTT
CSARDPQRGRGDTQYF